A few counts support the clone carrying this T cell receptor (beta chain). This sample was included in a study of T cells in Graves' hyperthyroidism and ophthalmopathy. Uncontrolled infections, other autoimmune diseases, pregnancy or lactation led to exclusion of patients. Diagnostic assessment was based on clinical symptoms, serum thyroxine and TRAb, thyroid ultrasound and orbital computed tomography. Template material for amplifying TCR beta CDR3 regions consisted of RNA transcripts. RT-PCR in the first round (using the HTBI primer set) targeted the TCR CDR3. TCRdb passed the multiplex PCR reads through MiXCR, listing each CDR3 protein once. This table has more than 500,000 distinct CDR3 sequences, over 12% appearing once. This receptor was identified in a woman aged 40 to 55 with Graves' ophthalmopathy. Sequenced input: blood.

The CDR3 loop reads CASSQSSGSKGNIQYF. DNA for the CDR3: TGCGCCAGCAGCCAGAGTAGCGGGAGTAAGGGGAACATTCAGTACTTC. The V call is TRBV4-1, the J call TRBJ2-4; 9 bases match TRBD2. This CDR3 region has 16 residues. Looked up from germline, CDR1 is MGHRA and CDR2 is YSYEKL. V lost 3 bases to trimming and J lost 7 bases; unmatched junction nucleotides: 10.